The T cell receptor (beta chain) described here comes from a study of PD-L1 blockade in urothelial cancer. As to time point: pretreatment peripheral blood. Clones were read by immunoSEQ multiplex PCR, and TCRdb kept only the in-frame ones, dropping some. The repertoire holds tens of thousands of clones, roughly 84% seen once, with around 15% in the top ten. Sequencing used PBMCs, obtained around atezolizumab (anti-PD-L1) treatment. This TCR was recovered from a man aged 55 to 70 with urothelial cancer.

The CDR3 loop reads CASSPEGDRGIPLHF. DNA of the CDR3: TGTGCCAGCAGCCCCGAGGGGGACAGGGGTATACCCCTCCACTTT. This chain links TRBV6-1 with TRBJ1-6; the match to TRBD1 covers 10 bases. Per germline, CDR1 MNHNS and CDR2 SASEGT. This CDR3 is built from 15 residues. The V gene end was trimmed by 6 bases and the J gene end by 12 bases; junction bases not matched to a gene: 11.